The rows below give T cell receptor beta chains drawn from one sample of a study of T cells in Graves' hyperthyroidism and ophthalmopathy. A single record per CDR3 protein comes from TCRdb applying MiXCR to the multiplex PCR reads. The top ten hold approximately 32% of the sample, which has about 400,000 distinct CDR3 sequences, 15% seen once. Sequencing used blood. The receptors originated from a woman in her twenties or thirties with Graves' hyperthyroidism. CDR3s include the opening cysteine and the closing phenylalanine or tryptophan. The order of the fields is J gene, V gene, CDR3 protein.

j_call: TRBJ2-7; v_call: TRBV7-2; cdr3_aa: CASSLVGQGSYEQYF
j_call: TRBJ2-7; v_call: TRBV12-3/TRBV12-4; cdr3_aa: CASSLEEGTYEQYF
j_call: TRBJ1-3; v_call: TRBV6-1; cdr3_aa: CASTRGEAGNTIYF
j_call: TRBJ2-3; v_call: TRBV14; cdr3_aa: CASSPPSQTDTQYF
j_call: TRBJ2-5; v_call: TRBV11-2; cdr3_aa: CASSLGPGTGTKQETQYF
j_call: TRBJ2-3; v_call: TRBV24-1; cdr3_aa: CATSDYISGGIFTDTQYF
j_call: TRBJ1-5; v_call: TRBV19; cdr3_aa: CASSSSGQGIFNQPQHF
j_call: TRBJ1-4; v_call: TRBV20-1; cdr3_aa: CSAAQGEKLFF
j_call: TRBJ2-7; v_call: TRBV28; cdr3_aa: CASSSGQGYEQYF
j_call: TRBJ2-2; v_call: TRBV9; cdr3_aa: CASSVPIAGNTGELFF